A single sample gave rise to the 19 T cell receptor beta chains below, sequenced in a study of breast tumors, draining lymph nodes, adjacent tissues. MiXCR, run by TCRdb on the multiplex PCR reads, gives a single entry per CDR3 protein. This table holds tens of thousands of distinct CDR3 sequences, roughly 60% found once. Material: breast tumor tissue. These TCRs come from a female donor with breast cancer. Some clones in this sample may be carry-over from other donors' samples.

The J gene is TRBJ1-2, the V gene TRBV9; D is undetermined. Germline V gene sequence: CDR1 SGDLS, CDR2 YYNGEE. V was trimmed by 2 bases and J by 0 bases, leaving 14 bases between them. The CDR3 is 16 residues long. This CDR3 reads CASSVEDRVTNYGYTF. The CDR3 DNA reads TGTGCCAGCAGCGTTGAAGATCGGGTTACTAACTATGGCTACACCTTC.

This clonotype appeared many times. This chain connects TRBV20-1 to TRBJ2-1, with 12 positions matching TRBD2. Germline CDR1 DFQATT, CDR2 SNEGSKA (reference sequence). The V gene end was trimmed by 4 bases and the J gene end by 4 bases; junction bases not matched to a gene: 5. This CDR3 is 15 amino acids long. The CDR3 DNA is TGCAGTGCTACCTTCCTAGCGGGGGGGTACAATGAGCAGTTCTTC. It is translated as CSATFLAGGYNEQFF.

V is TRBV15 and J is TRBJ2-5, with a tentative D call TRBD2 (5 bases). CDR3 length equals 14 residues. Germline V gene lookup returns CDR1 LNHNV and CDR2 YYDKDF (reference sequence). V was trimmed by 6 bases and J by 2 bases, leaving 13 bases between them. The CDR3 here is CATRPHGLQETQYF. The CDR3 region has the DNA TGTGCCACCAGACCCCACGGACTTCAAGAGACCCAGTACTTC.

J is TRBJ2-7 and V is TRBV20-1; 7 bases agree with TRBD1. The CDR3 extends over 14 amino acids. Germline CDR1 and CDR2: DFQATT and SNEGSKA (reference sequence). The V gene end was trimmed by 3 bases and the J gene end by 3 bases; junction bases not matched to a gene: 8. Here the CDR3 DNA reads TGCAGTGCTAGGAGGACAGGAGATGGCTACGAGCAGTACTTC. Protein sequence: CSARRTGDGYEQYF.

The chain employs TRBV20-1 and TRBJ1-5; 8 bases line up with TRBD1. Germline V gene lookup returns CDR1 DFQATT and CDR2 SNEGSKA (reference sequence). The CDR3 is 14 residues long. J lost 3 bases, V lost 2 bases, and 3 bases had no gene match. This chain's CDR3 is CSARPGQVNQPQHF. The DNA of the CDR3 is TGCAGTGCTAGACCGGGACAGGTCAATCAGCCCCAGCATTTT.

This clonotype came up many times. The rearrangement links TRBV19 to TRBJ2-7, with 13 positions matching TRBD2. From germline, CDR1 is LNHDA and CDR2 SQIVND (reference sequence). Trimming cost V 4 bases and J 4 bases; bases outside gene matches: 4. The length of the CDR3 is 15 residues. The CDR3 reads CASSTGLAGQYEQYF. CDR3 coding DNA: TGTGCCAGTAGTACGGGACTAGCGGGGCAATACGAGCAGTACTTC.

This clonotype showed up many times. The J gene is TRBJ2-5, the V gene TRBV6-2 or TRBV6-3, with TRBD1 matching 8 bases. This CDR3 spans 16 amino acids. Germline loops: CDR1 MNHEY, CDR2 SVGEGT. Trimming removed 5 bases from V and 1 base from J; junction bases left unmatched: 9. The CDR3 protein is CASSPPRQGTQETQYF. Written as DNA, the CDR3 is TGTGCCAGCAGTCCACCTCGACAGGGGACCCAAGAGACCCAGTACTTC.

The chain employs TRBV5-8 and TRBJ2-5, with D tentatively TRBD2 (5 bases). Germline V gene sequence: CDR1 SGHTS, CDR2 YDEGEE. The CDR3 length is 16 residues. With 0 bases removed from V and 4 bases from J, the gap between germline ends came to 16 bases. CDR3 in amino acids: CASSLGDKVRAETQYF. CDR3 nucleotide sequence: TGTGCCAGCAGCTTGGGTGACAAGGTGAGGGCAGAGACCCAGTACTTC.

This clonotype was detected only a few times. This sequence joins TRBV20-1 and TRBJ2-1, with 8 positions matching TRBD2. Germline loops: CDR1 DFQATT, CDR2 SNEGSKA (reference sequence). The CDR3 spans 16 residues. The J segment lost 7 bases and the V segment lost 5 bases, leaving 16 bases of the junction unmatched. As DNA, the CDR3 is TGCAGTGCTTCCCCTTGGGGAGCGGGAGTTGTTAATGAGCAGTTCTTC. As protein: CSASPWGAGVVNEQFF.

This clonotype appeared once. The rearrangement uses TRBV2 and TRBJ2-7; the D is unclear. The ends were cut back, 2 bases at V and 0 bases at J, with 11 bases in the middle. Germline CDR1 SNHLY, CDR2 FYNNEI. The CDR3 has 15 residues. CDR3 coding DNA: TGTGCCAGCAGTGAATCTTCGGCCCTCTCCTACGAGCAGTACTTC. This sequence encodes CASSESSALSYEQYF.

Regarding this clonotype: This may come from a read error, since a much larger clone is one base off. The rearrangement joins TRBV2 to TRBJ1-2, with 7 positions matching TRBD1. CDR1 and CDR2 from the germline V gene are SNHLY and FYNNEI. CDR3 length: 15 amino acids. CDR3 DNA: TGTGCCAGCAGTGAAGCAGACGGCAGGGGGTATGGCTACCCCTTC. Protein sequence: CASSEADGRGYGYPF. Supplemented by reference TRBV2 and TRBJ1-2, the full variable domain reads EPEVTQTPSHQVTQMGQEVILRCVPISNHLYFYWYRQILGQKVEFLVSFYNNEISEKSEIFDDQFSVERPDGSNFTLKIRSTKLEDSAMYFCASSEADGRGYGYPFGSGTRLTVV.

The chain joins TRBV11-2 to TRBJ2-1, with 13 bases aligning to TRBD2. The CDR3 contains 15 residues. Germline V CDR1 and CDR2: SGHAT, FQNNGV. With 5 bases clipped from V and 7 bases from J, the junction kept 5 bases outside the gene matches. The CDR3, as DNA: TGTGCCAGCAGCCGGACTAGCGGGAGTGGGAATGAGCAGTTCTTC. This translates into CASSRTSGSGNEQFF.

In its sample, this clonotype was seen many times. This chain joins TRBV28 and TRBJ2-7; D possibly uses TRBD1 or TRBD2 (7 bases each). Trimming pared 6 bases from V and 2 bases from J, leaving 20 bases between. The germline CDR1 and CDR2 sequences are MDHEN and SYDVKM. The CDR3 runs to 16 residues. The CDR3: CASRPGQLAATYEQYF. The CDR3 DNA sequence: TGTGCCAGCAGACCGGGACAGCTAGCGGCAACCTACGAGCAGTACTTC.

The chain uses TRBV7-9 and TRBJ2-7, with a weak D call TRBD1 (7 bases). The CDR3 consists of 12 residues. Germline CDR1 is SEHNR and CDR2 is FQNEAQ (reference sequence). The CDR3 sequence: CATRGVAYEQYF. The CDR3 DNA reads as TGTGCTACCAGGGGGGTCGCCTACGAGCAGTACTTC.

Concerning this clonotype itself: A read error may produce the germline difference seen at one junction end. The gene calls are TRBV6-2 or TRBV6-3 and TRBJ1-5; 7 bases are a match to TRBD1. Per the germline V gene, CDR1 is MNHEY and CDR2 is SVGEGT. This CDR3 spans 16 amino acids. CDR3: CAGSSVYRGSNQPQHF. DNA for the CDR3: TGTGCCGGCAGTTCGGTATACAGGGGAAGCAATCAGCCCCAGCATTTT.

The chain carries TRBV7-3 and TRBJ2-5; TRBD2 might be the D (6 bases). The CDR3 is 13 residues long. V was trimmed by 0 bases and J by 5 bases, leaving 7 bases between them. Germline assignment: CDR1 SGHTA and CDR2 FQGTGA. The CDR3 coding sequence is TGTGCCAGCAGCTTAACGGGGGGTGAGACCCAGTACTTC. It codes for CASSLTGGETQYF.

This clonotype was recorded at least ten times. The V call is TRBV7-8, the J call TRBJ2-4, with D perhaps matching TRBD1 (6 bases). The germline V gene has CDR1 SGHVS and CDR2 FQNEAQ. This CDR3 contains 15 residues. V dropped 4 bases and J dropped 0 bases, with 10 bases sitting between them. The CDR3 DNA is TGTGCCAGCAGCTGGGGGACATTAGCCAAAAACATTCAGTACTTC. This codes for CASSWGTLAKNIQYF.

The J gene is TRBJ2-3, the V gene TRBV24-1, with D possibly called TRBD1 or TRBD2 (5 bases each). This CDR3 region has 15 residues. The V end lost 4 bases, the J end lost 3 bases, and 13 bases lay between the germline ends. Germline CDR1 KGHDR, CDR2 SFDVKD. DNA for the CDR3: TGTGCCACCAGTGACGCAGGGAGTAGGACAGATACGCAGTATTTT. Translation: CATSDAGSRTDTQYF.

This clonotype was picked up many times. DNA for the CDR3: TGTGCCAGCAGTCAACTGGGACAGGGGGGGCAAGAGACCCAGTACTTC. It yields the protein CASSQLGQGGQETQYF. The chain employs TRBV27 and TRBJ2-5, with TRBD1 matching 11 bases. The CDR3 length is 16 residues. With V trimmed by 5 bases and J by 2 bases, 7 bases remained unmatched. Per the germline V gene, CDR1 is MNHEY and CDR2 is SMNVEV (reference sequence).